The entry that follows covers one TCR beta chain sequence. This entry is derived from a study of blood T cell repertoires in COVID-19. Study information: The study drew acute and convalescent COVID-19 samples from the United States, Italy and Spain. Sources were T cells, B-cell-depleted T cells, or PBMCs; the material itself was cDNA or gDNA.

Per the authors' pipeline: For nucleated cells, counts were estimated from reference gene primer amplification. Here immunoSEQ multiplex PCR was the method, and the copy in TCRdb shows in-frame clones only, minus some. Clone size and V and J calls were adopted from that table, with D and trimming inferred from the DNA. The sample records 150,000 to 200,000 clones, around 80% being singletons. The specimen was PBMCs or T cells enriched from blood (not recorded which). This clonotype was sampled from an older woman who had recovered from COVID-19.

This chain's CDR3 is CASSYGTTQSRPQHF. DNA of the CDR3: TGTGCCAGCAGTTACGGCACTACACAATCAAGGCCCCAGCATTTT. The genes are TRBV6-2 or TRBV6-3 and TRBJ1-5; D call uncertain. The CDR3 is 15 residues long. V was cut by 2 bases and J by 9 bases, with 17 bases left in between. Germline-derived CDR1 and CDR2 are MNHEY and SVGEGT.